The clone carrying this TCR beta chain was counted ten times or more. Its target is not known. Amplification of TCR alpha and beta CDR3 regions from RNA used iRepertoire nested multiplex PCR. A single record per CDR3 protein comes from TCRdb applying MiXCR to the multiplex PCR reads. This sample has some 180,000 distinct CDR3 sequences, with 25% to 35% found just once. The data originate from a study of glioma-infiltrating T cells. Study-wide results and caveats: Tissue-blood divergence was below expectation in non-neoplastic patients, above in gliomas. CDR3 overlap between tissue and blood was very small.

The V gene lost 0 bases and the J gene lost 6 bases, with 1 base spanning the gap. This CDR3 is 11 amino acids long. CDR1 is LGHNA, CDR2 YNFKEQ, per germline. The chain has TRBV4-2 and TRBJ2-3; no clear D. The sequenced sample consisted of glioma tissue, nonneoplastic brain tissue, or PBMCs (not recorded which). The sequence was obtained from a human donor with low-grade glioma or glioblastoma, undergoing nonglioma brain surgery, or in good health (not recorded which). The CDR3 DNA sequence: TGTGCCAGCAGCCAAGAGGATACGCAGTATTTT. As protein: CASSQEDTQYF.